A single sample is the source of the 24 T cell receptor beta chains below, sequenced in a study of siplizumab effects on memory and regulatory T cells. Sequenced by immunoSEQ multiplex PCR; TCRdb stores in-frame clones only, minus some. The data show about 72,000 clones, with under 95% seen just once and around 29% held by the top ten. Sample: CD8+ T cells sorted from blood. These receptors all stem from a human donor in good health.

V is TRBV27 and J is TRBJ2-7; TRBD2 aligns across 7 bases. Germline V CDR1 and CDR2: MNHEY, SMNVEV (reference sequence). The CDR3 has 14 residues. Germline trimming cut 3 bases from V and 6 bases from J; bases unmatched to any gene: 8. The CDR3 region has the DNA TGTGCCAGCAGTTTTGCGGGGGAGGTCTTCGAGCAGTACTTC. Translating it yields CASSFAGEVFEQYF.

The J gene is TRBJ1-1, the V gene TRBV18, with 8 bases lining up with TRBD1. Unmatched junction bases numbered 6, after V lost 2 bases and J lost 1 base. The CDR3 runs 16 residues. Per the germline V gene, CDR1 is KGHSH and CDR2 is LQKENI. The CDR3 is CASSPTAGGKNTEAFF. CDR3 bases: TGTGCCAGCTCACCAACGGCAGGGGGCAAGAACACTGAAGCTTTCTTT.

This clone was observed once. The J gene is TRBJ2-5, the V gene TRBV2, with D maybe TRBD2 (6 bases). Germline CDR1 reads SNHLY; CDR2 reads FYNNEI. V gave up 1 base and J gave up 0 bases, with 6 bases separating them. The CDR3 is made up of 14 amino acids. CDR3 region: CASSEGDYQETQYF. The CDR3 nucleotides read TGTGCCAGCAGTGAAGGGGACTACCAAGAGACCCAGTACTTC. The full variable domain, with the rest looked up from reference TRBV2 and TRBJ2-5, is EPEVTQTPSHQVTQMGQEVILRCVPISNHLYFYWYRQILGQKVEFLVSFYNNEISEKSEIFDDQFSVERPDGSNFTLKIRSTKLEDSAMYFCASSEGDYQETQYFGPGTRLLVL.

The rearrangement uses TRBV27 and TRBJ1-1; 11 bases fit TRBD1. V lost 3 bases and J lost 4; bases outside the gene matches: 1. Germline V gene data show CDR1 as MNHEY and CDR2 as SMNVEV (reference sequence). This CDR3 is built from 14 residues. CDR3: CASSFGTGGTEAFF. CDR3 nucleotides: TGTGCCAGCAGTTTCGGGACAGGGGGCACTGAAGCTTTCTTT.

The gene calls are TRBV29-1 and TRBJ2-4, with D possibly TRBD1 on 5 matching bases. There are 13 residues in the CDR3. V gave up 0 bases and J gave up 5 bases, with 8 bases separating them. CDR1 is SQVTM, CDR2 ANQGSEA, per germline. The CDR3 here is CSVEDTGQNIQYF. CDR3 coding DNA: TGCAGCGTTGAAGATACAGGACAAAACATTCAGTACTTC.

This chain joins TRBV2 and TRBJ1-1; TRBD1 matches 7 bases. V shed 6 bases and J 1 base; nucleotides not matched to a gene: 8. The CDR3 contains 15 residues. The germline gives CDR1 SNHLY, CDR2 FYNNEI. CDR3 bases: TGTGCCAGCAGATTTACAGGGGCCCCGAACACTGAAGCTTTCTTT. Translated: CASRFTGAPNTEAFF.

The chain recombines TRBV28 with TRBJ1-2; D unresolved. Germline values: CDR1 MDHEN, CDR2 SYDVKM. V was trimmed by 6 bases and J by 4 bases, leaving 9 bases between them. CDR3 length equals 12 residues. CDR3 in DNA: TGTGCCAGCAGCCTGGGATCCTATGGCTACACCTTC. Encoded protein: CASSLGSYGYTF.

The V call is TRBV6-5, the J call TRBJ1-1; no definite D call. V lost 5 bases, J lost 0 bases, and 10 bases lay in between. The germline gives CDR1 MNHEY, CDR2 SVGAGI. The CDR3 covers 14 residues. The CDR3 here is CASSRWAVNTEAFF. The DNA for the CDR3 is TGTGCCAGCAGTCGATGGGCCGTGAACACTGAAGCTTTCTTT.

CDR3 in amino acids: CASSLTGEQFF. CDR3 DNA sequence: TGTGCCAGCAGCCTAACAGGGGAGCAGTTCTTC. The V and J genes are TRBV6-6 and TRBJ2-1; perhaps TRBD1 as D (6 bases). Trimming stripped 6 bases from V and 10 bases from J, with 10 bases between. The germline V gene has CDR1 MNHNY and CDR2 SVGAGI (reference sequence). The CDR3 is made up of 11 amino acids.

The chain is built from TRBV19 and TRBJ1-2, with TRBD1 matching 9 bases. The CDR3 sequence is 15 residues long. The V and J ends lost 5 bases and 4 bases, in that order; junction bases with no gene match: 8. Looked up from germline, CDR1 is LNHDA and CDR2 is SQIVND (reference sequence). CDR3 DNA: TGTGCCAGTAGTGGAGCCACAGGGGGCGTCTATGGCTACACCTTC. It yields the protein CASSGATGGVYGYTF.

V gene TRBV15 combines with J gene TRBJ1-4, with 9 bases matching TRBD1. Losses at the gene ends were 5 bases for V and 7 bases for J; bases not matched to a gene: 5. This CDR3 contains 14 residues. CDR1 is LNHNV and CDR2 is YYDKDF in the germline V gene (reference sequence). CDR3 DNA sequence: TGTGCCACCAGCCAACGACAGGGGGGTGAAAAACTGTTTTTT. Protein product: CATSQRQGGEKLFF.

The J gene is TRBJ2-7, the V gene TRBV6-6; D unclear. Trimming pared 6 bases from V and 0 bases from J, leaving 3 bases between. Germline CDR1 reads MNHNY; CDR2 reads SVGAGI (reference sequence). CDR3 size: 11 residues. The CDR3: CASSHSYEQYF. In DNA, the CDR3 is TGTGCCAGCAGCCACTCCTACGAGCAGTACTTC.

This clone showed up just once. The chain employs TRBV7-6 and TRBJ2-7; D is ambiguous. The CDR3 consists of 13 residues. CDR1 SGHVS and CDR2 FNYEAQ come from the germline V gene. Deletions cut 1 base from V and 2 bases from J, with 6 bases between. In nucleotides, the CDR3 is TGTGCCAGCAGCTTAGACAGAACCTACGAGCAGTACTTC. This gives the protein CASSLDRTYEQYF.

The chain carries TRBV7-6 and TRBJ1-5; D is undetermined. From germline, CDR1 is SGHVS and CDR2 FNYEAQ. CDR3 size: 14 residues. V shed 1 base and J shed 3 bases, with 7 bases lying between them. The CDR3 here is CASSLGGLNQPQHF. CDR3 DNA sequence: TGTGCCAGCAGCTTAGGAGGGCTCAATCAGCCCCAGCATTTT.

The CDR3 reads CASSFQGTGEQFF. The CDR3 coding sequence is TGTGCCAGCAGCTTCCAGGGTACCGGGGAGCAGTTCTTC. The chain is built from TRBV7-3 and TRBJ2-1; tentative D call: TRBD1 (5 bases). The ends were cut back, 3 bases at V and 10 bases at J, with 13 bases in the middle. There are 13 residues in the CDR3. From germline, CDR1 is SGHTA and CDR2 FQGTGA.

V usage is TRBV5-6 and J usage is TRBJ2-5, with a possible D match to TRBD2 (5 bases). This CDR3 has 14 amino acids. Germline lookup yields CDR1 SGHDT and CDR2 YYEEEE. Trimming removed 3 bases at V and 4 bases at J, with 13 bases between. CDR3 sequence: CASSYKLEIETQYF. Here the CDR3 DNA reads TGTGCCAGCAGCTACAAACTAGAGATAGAGACCCAGTACTTC.

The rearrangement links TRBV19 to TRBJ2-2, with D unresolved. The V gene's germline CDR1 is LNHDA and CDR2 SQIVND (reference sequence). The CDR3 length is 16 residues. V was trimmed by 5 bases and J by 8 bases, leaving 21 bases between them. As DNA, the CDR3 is TGTGCCAGTAGTCCTCCGGGCCAGGCCCTGGCGGGGGAGCTGTTTTTT. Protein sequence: CASSPPGQALAGELFF. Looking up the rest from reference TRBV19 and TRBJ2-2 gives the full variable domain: DGGITQSPKYLFRKEGQNVTLSCEQNLNHDAMYWYRQDPGQGLRLIYYSQIVNDFQKGDIAEGYSVSREKKESFPLTVTSAQKNPTAFYLCASSPPGQALAGELFFGEGSRLTVL.

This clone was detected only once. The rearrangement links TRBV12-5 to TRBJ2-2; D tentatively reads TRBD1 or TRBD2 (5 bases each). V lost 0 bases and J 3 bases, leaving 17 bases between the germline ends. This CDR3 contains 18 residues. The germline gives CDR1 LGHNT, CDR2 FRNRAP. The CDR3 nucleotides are TGTGCTAGTGGTTTGGTAGACTGGGACGTATACGACACCGGGGAGCTGTTTTTT. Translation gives CASGLVDWDVYDTGELFF.

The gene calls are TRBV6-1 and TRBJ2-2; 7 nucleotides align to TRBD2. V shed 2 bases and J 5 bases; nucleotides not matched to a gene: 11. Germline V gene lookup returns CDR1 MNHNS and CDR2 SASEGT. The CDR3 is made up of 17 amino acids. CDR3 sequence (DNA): TGTGCCAGCAGTGAACGGGGGGAGGGATTAGGAACCGGGGAGCTGTTTTTT. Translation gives CASSERGEGLGTGELFF.

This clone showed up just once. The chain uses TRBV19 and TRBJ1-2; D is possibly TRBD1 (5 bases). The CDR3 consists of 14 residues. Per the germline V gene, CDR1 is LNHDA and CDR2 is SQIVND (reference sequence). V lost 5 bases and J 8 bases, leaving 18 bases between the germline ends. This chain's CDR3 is CASSPRPGLQGYTF. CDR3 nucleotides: TGTGCCAGTAGTCCGCGACCGGGACTTCAAGGCTACACCTTC.

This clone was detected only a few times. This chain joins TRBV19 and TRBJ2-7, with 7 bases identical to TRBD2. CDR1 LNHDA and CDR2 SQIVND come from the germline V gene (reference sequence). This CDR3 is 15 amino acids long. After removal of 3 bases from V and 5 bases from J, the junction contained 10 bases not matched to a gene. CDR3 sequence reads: CASSIQAGRTHEQYF. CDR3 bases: TGTGCCAGTAGTATCCAAGCGGGAAGAACCCACGAGCAGTACTTC.

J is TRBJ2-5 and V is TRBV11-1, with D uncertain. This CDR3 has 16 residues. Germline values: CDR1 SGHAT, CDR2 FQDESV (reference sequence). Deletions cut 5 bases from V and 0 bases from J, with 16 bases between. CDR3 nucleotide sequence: TGTGCCAGCAGCCCCTGGGCCAGCCAACACCAAGAGACCCAGTACTTC. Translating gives CASSPWASQHQETQYF.

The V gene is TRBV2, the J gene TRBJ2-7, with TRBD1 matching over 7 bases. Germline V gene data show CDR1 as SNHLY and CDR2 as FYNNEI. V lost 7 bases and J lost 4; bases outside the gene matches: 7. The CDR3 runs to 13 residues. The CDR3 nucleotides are TGTGCCAGCAATGCACAGGGGAGATACGAGCAGTACTTC. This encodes CASNAQGRYEQYF.

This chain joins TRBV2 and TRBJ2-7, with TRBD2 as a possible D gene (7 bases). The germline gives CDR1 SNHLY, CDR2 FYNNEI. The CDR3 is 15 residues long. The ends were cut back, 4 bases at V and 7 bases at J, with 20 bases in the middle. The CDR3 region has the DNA TGTGCCAGCAGTGTTGGTATAGGGGGGGATCAAGAGCAGTACTTC. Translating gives CASSVGIGGDQEQYF.